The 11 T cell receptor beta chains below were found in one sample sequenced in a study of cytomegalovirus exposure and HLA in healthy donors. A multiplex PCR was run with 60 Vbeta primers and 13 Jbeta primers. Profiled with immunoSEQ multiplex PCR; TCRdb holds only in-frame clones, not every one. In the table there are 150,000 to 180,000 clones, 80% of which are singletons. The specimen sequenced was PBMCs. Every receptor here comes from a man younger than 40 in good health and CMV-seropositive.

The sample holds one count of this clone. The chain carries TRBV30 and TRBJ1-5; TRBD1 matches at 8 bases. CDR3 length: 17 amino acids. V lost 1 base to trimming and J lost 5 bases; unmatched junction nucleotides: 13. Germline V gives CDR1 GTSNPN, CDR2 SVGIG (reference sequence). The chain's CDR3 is CAWSGGLRTGKDQPQHF. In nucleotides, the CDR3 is TGTGCCTGGAGTGGAGGGTTAAGGACAGGGAAGGATCAGCCCCAGCATTTT.

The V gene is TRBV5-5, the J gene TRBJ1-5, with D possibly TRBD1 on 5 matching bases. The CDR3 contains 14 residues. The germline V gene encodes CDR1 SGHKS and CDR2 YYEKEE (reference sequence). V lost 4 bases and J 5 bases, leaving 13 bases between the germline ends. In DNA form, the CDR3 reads TGTGCCAGCAGCGGGGCGGGGCCCCATCAGCCCCAGCATTTT. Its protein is CASSGAGPHQPQHF.

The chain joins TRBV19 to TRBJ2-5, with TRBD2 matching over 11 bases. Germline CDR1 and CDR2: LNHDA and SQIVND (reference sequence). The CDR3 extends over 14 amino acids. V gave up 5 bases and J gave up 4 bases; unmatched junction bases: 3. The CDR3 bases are TGTGCCAGTAGTCTAGCGGGAGGAGGAGAGACCCAGTACTTC. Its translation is CASSLAGGGETQYF.

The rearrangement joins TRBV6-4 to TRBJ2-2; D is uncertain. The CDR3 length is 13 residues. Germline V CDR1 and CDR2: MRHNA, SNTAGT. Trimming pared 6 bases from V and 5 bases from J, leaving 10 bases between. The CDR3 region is CASRATYTGELFF. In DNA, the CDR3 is TGTGCCAGCAGGGCAACATATACCGGGGAGCTGTTTTTT.

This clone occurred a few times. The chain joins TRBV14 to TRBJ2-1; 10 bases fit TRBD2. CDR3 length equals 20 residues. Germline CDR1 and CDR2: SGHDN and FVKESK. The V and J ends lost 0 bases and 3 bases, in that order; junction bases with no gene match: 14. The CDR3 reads CASSQDWFSASGRLYNEQFF. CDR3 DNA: TGTGCCAGCAGCCAAGATTGGTTCTCGGCTAGCGGGAGACTCTACAATGAGCAGTTCTTC.

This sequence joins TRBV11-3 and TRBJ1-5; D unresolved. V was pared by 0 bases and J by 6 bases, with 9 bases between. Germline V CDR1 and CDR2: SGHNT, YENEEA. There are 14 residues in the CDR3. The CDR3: CASSLEGGPQPQHF. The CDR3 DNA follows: TGTGCCAGCAGCTTAGAGGGAGGCCCTCAGCCCCAGCATTTT.

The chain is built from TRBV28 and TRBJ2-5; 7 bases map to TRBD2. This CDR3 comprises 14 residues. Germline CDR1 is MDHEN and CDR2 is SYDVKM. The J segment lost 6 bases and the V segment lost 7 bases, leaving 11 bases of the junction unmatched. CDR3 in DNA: TGTGCCAGCACTACCGGGGAGGGGATAAAGACCCAGTACTTC. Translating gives CASTTGEGIKTQYF.

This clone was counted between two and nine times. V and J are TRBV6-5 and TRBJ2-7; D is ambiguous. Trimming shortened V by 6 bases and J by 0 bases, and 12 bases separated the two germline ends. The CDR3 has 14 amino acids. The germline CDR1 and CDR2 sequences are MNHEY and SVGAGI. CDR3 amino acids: CASRSSLSSYEQYF. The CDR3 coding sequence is TGTGCCAGCAGATCCTCCCTTAGCTCCTACGAGCAGTACTTC.

CDR3 sequence: CASSLGQSWGIETQYF. CDR3 DNA: TGCGCCAGCAGCCTAGGACAGTCGTGGGGAATAGAGACCCAGTACTTC. The rearrangement joins TRBV5-1 to TRBJ2-5, with a weak D call TRBD1 (6 bases). The V end lost 4 bases, the J end lost 4 bases, and 20 bases lay between the germline ends. CDR3 length: 16 amino acids. The germline V gene encodes CDR1 SGHRS and CDR2 YFSETQ.

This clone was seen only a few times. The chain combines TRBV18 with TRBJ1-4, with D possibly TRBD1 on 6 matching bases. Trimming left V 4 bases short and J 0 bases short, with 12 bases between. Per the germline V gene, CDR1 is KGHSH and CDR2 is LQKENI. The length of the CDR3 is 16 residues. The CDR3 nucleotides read TGTGCCAGCTCACTCTCTGGGGGCCCAACTAATGAAAAACTGTTTTTT. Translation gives CASSLSGGPTNEKLFF.

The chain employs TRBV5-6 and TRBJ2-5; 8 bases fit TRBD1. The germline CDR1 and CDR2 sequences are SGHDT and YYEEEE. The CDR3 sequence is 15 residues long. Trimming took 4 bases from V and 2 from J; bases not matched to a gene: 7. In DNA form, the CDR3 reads TGTGCCAGCAGCACCCAAACAGGGGGGCAAGAGACCCAGTACTTC. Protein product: CASSTQTGGQETQYF.